This TCR beta chain was observed in a study of blood T cell repertoires in COVID-19. V lost 0 bases and J 10 bases, leaving 13 bases between the germline ends. CDR1 is SGHAT and CDR2 is FQNNGV in the germline V gene. CDR3 length: 14 amino acids. Participant ages covered about 18 to 89 years across 24 US areas. Per the original methods: Reference gene primer amplification gave nucleated cell count estimates. Sequencing was performed with immunoSEQ multiplex PCR; in TCRdb, only in-frame clones are kept and a portion is missing. V and J calls and clone size come straight from that table; D and trimming were deduced from the DNA. The sample consists of 300,000 to 350,000 clones, almost 90% of them appearing once.

The receptor was isolated from a young woman who had been exposed to COVID-19. The source material was PBMCs or T cells enriched from blood (not recorded which). The chain has TRBV11-2 and TRBJ2-1, with D possibly TRBD2 on 6 matching bases. The CDR3 DNA sequence: TGTGCCAGCAGCTTAGATCCGGAGGGTGGAGAGCAGTTCTTC. It yields the protein CASSLDPEGGEQFF.